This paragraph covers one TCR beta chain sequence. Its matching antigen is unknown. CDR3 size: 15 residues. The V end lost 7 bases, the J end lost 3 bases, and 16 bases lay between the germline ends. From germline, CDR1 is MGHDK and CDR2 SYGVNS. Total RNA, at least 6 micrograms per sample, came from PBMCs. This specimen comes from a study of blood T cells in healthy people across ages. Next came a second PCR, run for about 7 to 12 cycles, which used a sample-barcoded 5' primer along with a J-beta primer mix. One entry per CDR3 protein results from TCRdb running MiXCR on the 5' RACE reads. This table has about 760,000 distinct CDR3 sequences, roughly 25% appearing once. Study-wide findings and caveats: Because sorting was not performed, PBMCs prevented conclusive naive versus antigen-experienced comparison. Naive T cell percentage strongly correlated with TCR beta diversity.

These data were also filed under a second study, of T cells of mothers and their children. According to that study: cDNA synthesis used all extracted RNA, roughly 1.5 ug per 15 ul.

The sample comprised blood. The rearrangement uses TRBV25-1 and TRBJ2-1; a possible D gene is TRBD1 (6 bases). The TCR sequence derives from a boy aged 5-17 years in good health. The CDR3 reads CASILSRTVYNEQFF. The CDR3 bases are TGTGCCAGCATTCTATCTAGGACAGTCTACAATGAGCAGTTCTTC.